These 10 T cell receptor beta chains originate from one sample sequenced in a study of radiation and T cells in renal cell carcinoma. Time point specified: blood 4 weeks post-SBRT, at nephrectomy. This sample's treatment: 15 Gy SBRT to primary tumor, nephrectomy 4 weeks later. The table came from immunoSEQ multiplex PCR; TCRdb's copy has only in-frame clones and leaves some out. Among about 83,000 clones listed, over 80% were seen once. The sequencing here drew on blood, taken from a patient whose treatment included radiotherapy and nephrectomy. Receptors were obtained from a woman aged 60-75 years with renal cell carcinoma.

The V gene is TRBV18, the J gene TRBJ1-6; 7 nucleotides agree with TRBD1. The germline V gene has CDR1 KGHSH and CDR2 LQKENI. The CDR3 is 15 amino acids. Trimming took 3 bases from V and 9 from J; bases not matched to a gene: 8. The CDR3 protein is CASSPGQKVGSPLHF. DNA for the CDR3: TGTGCCAGCTCACCGGGACAGAAGGTGGGTTCACCCCTCCACTTT.

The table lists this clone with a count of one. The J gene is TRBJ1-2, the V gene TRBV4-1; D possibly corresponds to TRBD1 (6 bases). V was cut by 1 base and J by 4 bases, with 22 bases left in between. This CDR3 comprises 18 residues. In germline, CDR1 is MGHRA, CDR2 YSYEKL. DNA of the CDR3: TGCGCCAGCAGCCAAGTTTTTAAGAGGACAGCTCCCCTCTATGGCTACACCTTC. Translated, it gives CASSQVFKRTAPLYGYTF.

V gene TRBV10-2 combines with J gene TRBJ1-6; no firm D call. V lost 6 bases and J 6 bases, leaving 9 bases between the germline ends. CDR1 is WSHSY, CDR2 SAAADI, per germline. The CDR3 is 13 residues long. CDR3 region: CASSGGSNSPLHF. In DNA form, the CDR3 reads TGCGCCAGCAGCGGAGGAAGTAATTCACCCCTCCACTTT.

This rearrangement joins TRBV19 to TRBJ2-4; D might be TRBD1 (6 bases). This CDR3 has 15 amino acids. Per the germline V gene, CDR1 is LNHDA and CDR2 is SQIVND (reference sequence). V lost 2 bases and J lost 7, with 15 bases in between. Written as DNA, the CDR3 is TGTGCCAGTAGTATAAGGTCAGGGGTCAATAACATTCAGTACTTC. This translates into CASSIRSGVNNIQYF.

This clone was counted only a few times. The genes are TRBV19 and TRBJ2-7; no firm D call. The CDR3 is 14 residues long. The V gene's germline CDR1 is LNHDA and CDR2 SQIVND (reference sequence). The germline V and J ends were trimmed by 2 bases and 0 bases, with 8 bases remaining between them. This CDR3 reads CASSIMGSSYEQYF. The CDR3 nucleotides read TGTGCCAGTAGTATAATGGGCAGCTCCTACGAGCAGTACTTC.

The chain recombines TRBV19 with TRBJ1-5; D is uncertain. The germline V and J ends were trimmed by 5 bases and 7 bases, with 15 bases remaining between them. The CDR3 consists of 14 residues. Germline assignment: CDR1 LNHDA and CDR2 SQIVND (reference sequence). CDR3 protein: CASSRVSLYQPQHF. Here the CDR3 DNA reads TGTGCCAGTAGTCGAGTGAGTCTGTACCAGCCCCAGCATTTT.

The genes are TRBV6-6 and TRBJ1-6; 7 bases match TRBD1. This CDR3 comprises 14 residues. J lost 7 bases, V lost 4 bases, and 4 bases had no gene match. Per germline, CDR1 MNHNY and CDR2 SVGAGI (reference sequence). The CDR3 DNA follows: TGTGCCAGCAGTTTGACAGGGAGGAATTCACCCCTCCACTTT. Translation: CASSLTGRNSPLHF.

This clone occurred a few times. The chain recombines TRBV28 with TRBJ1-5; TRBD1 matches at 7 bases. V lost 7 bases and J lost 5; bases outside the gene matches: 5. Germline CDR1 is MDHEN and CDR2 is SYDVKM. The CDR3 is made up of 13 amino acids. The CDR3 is CASIGGSYQPQHF. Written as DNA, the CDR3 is TGTGCCAGCATAGGGGGCTCATATCAGCCCCAGCATTTT.

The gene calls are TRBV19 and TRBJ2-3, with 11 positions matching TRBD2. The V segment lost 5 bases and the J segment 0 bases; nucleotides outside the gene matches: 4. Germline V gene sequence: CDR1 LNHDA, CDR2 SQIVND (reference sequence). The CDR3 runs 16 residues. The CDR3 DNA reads TGTGCCAGTAGTCCAGGGACTAGCGGTAGCACAGATACGCAGTATTTT. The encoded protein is CASSPGTSGSTDTQYF. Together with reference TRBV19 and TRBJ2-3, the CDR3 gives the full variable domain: DGGITQSPKYLFRKEGQNVTLSCEQNLNHDAMYWYRQDPGQGLRLIYYSQIVNDFQKGDIAEGYSVSREKKESFPLTVTSAQKNPTAFYLCASSPGTSGSTDTQYFGPGTRLTVL.

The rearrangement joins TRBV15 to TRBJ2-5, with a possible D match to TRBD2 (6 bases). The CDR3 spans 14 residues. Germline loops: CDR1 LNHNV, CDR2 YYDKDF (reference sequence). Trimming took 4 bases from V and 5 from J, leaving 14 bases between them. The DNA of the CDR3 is TGTGCCACCAGCATCCGACGGGACTTTGAGACCCAGTACTTC. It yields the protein CATSIRRDFETQYF.